The clone carrying this TCR beta chain was detected ten times or more. The record originates from a study of metastatic and nonmetastatic thyroid tumors. Study-wide background: It was across blood and tumor or nodule tissue from malignant and benign thyroid patients that repertoires were compared.

Methods used by the authors: A papillary thyroid cancer distant-metastasis classifier was built from CDR3 differences across clinicopathological groups. Using MiXCR, TCRdb re-called clones from the PCR reads. These V and J calls originate from TCRdb's pipeline instead of the authors' own analysis. Here the sample spans about 24,000 clones, over 20% being singletons. The CDR3 totals 11 residues. Trimming took off 2 bases at V and 6 bases at J, with 2 bases between the two ends. Germline CDR1 SEHNR, CDR2 FQNEAQ (reference sequence). Among the patients, none had received any treatment before thyroid surgery.

The sequencing sample was made of blood. The sequence was obtained from a male donor with papillary thyroid cancer or a benign thyroid nodule (not recorded which). Some clones in this sample may be carry-over from other donors' samples. The chain is built from TRBV7-9 and TRBJ1-3; no clear D gene. DNA of the CDR3: TGTGCCAGCAGCTTATCAAACACCATATATTTT. This codes for CASSLSNTIYF.